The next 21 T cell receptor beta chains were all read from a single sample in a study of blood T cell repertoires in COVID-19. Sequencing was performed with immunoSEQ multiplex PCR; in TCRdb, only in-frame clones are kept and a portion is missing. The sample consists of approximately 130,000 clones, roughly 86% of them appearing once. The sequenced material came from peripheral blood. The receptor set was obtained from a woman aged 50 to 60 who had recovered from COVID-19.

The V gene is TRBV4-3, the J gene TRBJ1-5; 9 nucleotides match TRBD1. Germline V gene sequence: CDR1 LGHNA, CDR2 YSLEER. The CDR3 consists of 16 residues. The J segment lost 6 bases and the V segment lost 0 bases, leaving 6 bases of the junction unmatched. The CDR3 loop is CASSQELGTGFQPQHF. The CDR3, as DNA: TGCGCCAGCAGCCAAGAGCTGGGGACAGGGTTTCAGCCCCAGCATTTT.

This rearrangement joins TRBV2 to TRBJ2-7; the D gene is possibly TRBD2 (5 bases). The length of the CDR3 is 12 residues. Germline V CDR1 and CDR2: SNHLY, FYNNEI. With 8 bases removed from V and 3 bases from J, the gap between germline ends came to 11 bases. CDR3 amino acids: CASGESYYEQYF. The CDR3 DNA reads TGTGCCAGCGGGGAGTCATACTACGAGCAGTACTTC.

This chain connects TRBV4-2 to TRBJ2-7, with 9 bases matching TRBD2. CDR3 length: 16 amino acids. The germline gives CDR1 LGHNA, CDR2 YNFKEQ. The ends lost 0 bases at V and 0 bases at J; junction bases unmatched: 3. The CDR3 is CASSQEELAGSYEQYF. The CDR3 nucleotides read TGTGCCAGCAGCCAAGAAGAACTAGCGGGCTCCTACGAGCAGTACTTC.

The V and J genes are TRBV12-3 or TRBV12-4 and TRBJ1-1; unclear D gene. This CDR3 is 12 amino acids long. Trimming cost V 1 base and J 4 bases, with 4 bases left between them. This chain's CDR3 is CASSLGATEAFF. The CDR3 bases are TGTGCCAGCAGTTTAGGGGCCACTGAAGCTTTCTTT.

CDR3 nucleotides: TGTGCCTGGAGTGGGCCCGGGACAGGGAGAAATCAGCCCCAGCATTTT. It yields the protein CAWSGPGTGRNQPQHF. The chain joins TRBV30 to TRBJ1-5, with 9 bases matching TRBD1. V dropped 1 base and J dropped 4; count of bases not matched to a gene: 8. This CDR3 region has 16 residues. Germline V CDR1 and CDR2: GTSNPN, SVGIG (reference sequence).

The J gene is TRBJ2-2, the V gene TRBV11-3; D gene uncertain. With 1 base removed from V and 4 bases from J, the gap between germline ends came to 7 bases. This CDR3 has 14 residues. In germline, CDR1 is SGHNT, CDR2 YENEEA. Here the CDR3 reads CASSLVSPTGELFF. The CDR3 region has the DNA TGTGCCAGCAGCTTAGTTAGTCCCACCGGGGAGCTGTTTTTT.

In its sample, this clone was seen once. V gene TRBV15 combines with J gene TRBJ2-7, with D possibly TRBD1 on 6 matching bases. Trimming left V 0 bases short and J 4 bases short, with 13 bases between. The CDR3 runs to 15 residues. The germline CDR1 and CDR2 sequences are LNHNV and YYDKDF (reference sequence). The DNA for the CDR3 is TGTGCCACCAGCAGAGAGGCAGGGGTTTTGTACGAGCAGTACTTC. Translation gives CATSREAGVLYEQYF.

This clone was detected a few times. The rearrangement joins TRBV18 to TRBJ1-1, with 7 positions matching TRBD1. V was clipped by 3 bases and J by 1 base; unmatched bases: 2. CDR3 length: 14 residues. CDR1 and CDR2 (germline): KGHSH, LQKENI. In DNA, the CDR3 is TGTGCCAGCTCACCGACAGGGCCGAACACTGAAGCTTTCTTT. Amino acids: CASSPTGPNTEAFF.

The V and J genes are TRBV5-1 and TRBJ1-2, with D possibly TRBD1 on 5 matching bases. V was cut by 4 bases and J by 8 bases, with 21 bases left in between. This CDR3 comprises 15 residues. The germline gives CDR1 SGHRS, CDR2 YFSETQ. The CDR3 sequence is CASSPERPGDNGYTF. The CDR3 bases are TGCGCCAGCAGCCCTGAACGTCCGGGGGATAACGGCTACACCTTC.

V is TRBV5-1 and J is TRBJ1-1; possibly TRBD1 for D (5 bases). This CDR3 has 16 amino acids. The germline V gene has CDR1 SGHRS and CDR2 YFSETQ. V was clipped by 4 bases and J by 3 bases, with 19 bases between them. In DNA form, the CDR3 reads TGCGCCAGCAGCCCGGGGGTGCAGGGTGTTTACACTGAAGCTTTCTTT. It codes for CASSPGVQGVYTEAFF.

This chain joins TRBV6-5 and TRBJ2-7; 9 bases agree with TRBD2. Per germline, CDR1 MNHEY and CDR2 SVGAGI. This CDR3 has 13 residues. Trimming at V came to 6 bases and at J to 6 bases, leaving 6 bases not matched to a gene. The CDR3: CASSQGLAREQYF. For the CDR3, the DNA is TGTGCCAGCAGCCAGGGACTAGCACGCGAGCAGTACTTC.

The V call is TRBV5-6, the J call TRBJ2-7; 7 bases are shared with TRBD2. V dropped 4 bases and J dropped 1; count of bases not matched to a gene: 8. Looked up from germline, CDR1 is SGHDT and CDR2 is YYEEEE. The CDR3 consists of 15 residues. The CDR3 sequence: CASSRTTGLSYEQYF. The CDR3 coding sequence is TGTGCCAGCAGCCGGACAACGGGACTATCCTACGAGCAGTACTTC.

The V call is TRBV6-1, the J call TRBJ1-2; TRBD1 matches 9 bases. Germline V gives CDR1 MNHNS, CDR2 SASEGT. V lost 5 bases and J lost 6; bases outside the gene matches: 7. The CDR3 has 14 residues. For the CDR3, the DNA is TGTGCCAGCAGTCGCCGGGACAGGGTAAATGGCTACACCTTC. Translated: CASSRRDRVNGYTF.

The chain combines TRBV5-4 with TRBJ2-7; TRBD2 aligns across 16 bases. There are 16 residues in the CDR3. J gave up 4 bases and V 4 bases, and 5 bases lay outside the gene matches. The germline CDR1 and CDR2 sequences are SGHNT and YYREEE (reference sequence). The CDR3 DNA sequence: TGTGCCAGCAGCCCTGGGACTAGCGGGGGGGAATACGAGCAGTACTTC. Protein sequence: CASSPGTSGGEYEQYF.

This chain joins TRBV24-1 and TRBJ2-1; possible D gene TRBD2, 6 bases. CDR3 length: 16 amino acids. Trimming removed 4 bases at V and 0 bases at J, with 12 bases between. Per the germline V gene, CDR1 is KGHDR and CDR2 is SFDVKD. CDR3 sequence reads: CATSEAGSLSYNEQFF. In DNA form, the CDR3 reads TGTGCCACCAGTGAGGCCGGGAGCCTCTCCTACAATGAGCAGTTCTTC.

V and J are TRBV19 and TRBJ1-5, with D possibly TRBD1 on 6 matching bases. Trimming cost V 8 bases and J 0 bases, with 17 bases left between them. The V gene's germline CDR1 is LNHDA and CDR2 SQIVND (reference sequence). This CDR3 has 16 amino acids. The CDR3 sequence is CASSKDRLHSNQPQHF. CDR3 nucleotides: TGTGCCAGTTCCAAAGACAGGCTTCATAGCAATCAGCCCCAGCATTTT.

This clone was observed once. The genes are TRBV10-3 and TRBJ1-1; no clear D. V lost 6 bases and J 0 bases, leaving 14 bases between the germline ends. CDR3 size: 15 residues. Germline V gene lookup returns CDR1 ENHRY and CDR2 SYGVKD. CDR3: CAIRALREMNTEAFF. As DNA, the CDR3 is TGTGCCATCAGGGCGCTTCGGGAGATGAACACTGAAGCTTTCTTT.

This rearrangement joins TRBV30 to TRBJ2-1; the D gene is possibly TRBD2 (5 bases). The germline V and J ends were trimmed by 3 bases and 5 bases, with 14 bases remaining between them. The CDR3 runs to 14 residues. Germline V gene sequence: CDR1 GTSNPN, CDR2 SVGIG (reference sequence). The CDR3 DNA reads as TGTGCCTGGAGCCCGGGATTAGTGGACAATGAGCAGTTCTTC. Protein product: CAWSPGLVDNEQFF.

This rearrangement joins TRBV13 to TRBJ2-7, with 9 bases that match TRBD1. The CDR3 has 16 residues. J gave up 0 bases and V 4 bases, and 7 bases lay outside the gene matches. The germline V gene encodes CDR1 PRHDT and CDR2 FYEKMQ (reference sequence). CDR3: CASSSFDRGSSYEQYF. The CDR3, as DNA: TGTGCCAGCAGCTCTTTCGACAGGGGGAGCTCCTACGAGCAGTACTTC.

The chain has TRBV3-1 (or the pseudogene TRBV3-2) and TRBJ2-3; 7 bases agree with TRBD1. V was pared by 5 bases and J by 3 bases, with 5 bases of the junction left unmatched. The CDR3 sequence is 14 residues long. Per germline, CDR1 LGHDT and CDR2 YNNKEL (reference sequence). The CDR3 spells CASSFGTVTDTQYF. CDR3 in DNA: TGTGCCAGCAGCTTCGGGACAGTTACAGATACGCAGTATTTT.

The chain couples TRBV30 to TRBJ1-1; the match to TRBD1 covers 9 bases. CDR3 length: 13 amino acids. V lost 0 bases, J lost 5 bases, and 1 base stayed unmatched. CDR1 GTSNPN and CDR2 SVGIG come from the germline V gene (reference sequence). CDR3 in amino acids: CAWSVQGATEAFF. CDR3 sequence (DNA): TGTGCCTGGAGTGTACAGGGGGCTACTGAAGCTTTCTTT.